Below are 30 T cell receptor beta chains sequenced from a single sample in a study of T cells expressing NK-cell markers. TCRdb re-called the 5' RACE reads; every CDR3 protein appears as one record, without DNA. The sample table includes 250,000 to 300,000 distinct CDR3 sequences. The sample was blood T cells: a sorted CD56 or NKG2C T cell subset, CD4+ or CD8+ T cells, or bulk PBMC T cells (not recorded which). Receptors were obtained from a woman aged 18 to 75 in good health.

V usage is TRBV20-1 and J usage is TRBJ2-5; TCRdb's D call of TRBD1 is untestable without DNA. CDR1 DFQATT and CDR2 SNEGSKA come from the germline V gene (reference sequence). The length of the CDR3 is 14 residues. The CDR3 sequence: CSARGQGIQETQYF.

This chain links TRBV6-2 or TRBV6-3 with TRBJ2-3; no DNA is available, so the TRBD1 call from TCRdb remains unchecked. Germline assignment: CDR1 MNHEY and CDR2 SVGEGT. CDR3 size: 15 residues. CDR3 protein: CASRDSVEPTDTQYF.

The chain recombines TRBV7-9 with TRBJ2-5. The CDR3 loop spans 14 amino acids. The germline V gene has CDR1 SEHNR and CDR2 FQNEAQ (reference sequence). This CDR3 is CASSPSFGQETQYF.

V is TRBV20-1 and J is TRBJ2-5. This CDR3 is built from 11 residues. Germline lookup yields CDR1 DFQATT and CDR2 SNEGSKA (reference sequence). This chain's CDR3 is CSARLGETQYF.

The chain links TRBV7-3 to TRBJ2-7; no DNA is available, so the TRBD2 call from TCRdb remains unchecked. This CDR3 comprises 15 residues. CDR1 is SGHTA and CDR2 is FQGTGA in the germline V gene. The CDR3 region is CASSLLAGGRYEQYF.

This sequence joins TRBV20-1 and TRBJ2-3; the D call of TRBD1 rests on TCRdb alone, since no DNA is present to check it. The CDR3 length is 18 residues. Germline V gene sequence: CDR1 DFQATT, CDR2 SNEGSKA (reference sequence). CDR3 protein: CSARDRTRGSTVTDTQYF.

The chain joins TRBV12-3 or TRBV12-4 to TRBJ1-1. The CDR3 totals 14 residues. The chain's CDR3 is CASSLDGMNTEAFF.

The gene calls are TRBV29-1 and TRBJ2-3; the D gene TCRdb calls, TRBD1, cannot be checked with no DNA. This CDR3 has 12 residues. Germline loops: CDR1 SQVTM, CDR2 ANQGSEA. CDR3 loop: CSADQQGDTQYF.

The chain links TRBV5-1 to TRBJ1-4. The CDR3 has 14 amino acids. CDR1 and CDR2 from the germline V gene are SGHRS and YFSETQ. CDR3 sequence: CASSLREADEKLFF.

The gene calls are TRBV20-1 and TRBJ2-5. This CDR3 region has 12 residues. Germline CDR1 and CDR2: DFQATT and SNEGSKA (reference sequence). The CDR3 loop is CSAVNDQETQYF.

The V call is TRBV5-4, the J call TRBJ2-2; the D call of TRBD2 rests on TCRdb alone, since no DNA is present to check it. The germline gives CDR1 SGHNT, CDR2 YYREEE (reference sequence). This CDR3 contains 15 residues. CDR3 sequence reads: CASSFSGDRYGELFF.

CDR3: CASTLPGLQETQYF. The chain joins TRBV18 to TRBJ2-5; TCRdb gives TRBD2 as the D gene, but with no DNA this cannot be confirmed. The CDR3 extends over 14 amino acids. In germline, CDR1 is KGHSH, CDR2 LQKENI.

The chain combines TRBV5-1 with TRBJ2-1; lacking DNA, the TRBD2 call made by TCRdb goes unchecked. The CDR3 is made up of 17 amino acids. Germline V CDR1 and CDR2: SGHRS, YFSETQ. The CDR3 sequence: CASSSRASGMVYNEQFF.

J is TRBJ2-1 and V is TRBV20-1; absent DNA, TCRdb's TRBD1 call cannot be checked. From germline, CDR1 is DFQATT and CDR2 SNEGSKA (reference sequence). This CDR3 has 16 amino acids. CDR3 sequence: CSAPVTGRHYYNEQFF.

The chain links TRBV12-3 or TRBV12-4 to TRBJ1-5. This CDR3 comprises 12 residues. CDR3 in amino acids: CASSLTVGPQHF.

The chain joins TRBV12-3 or TRBV12-4 to TRBJ1-4. The CDR3 length is 15 residues. The CDR3 is CASSLDRSTNEKLFF.

The rearrangement links TRBV7-2 to TRBJ2-5; TCRdb reports TRBD2, a call that lacks DNA to check it against. Germline V gene data show CDR1 as SGHTA and CDR2 as FQGNSA. CDR3 length equals 14 residues. The CDR3 protein is CASSLSVGGETQYF.

The CDR3 region is CASSLARDTQYF. V gene TRBV7-2 combines with J gene TRBJ2-3. The CDR3 loop spans 12 amino acids. Germline V gene sequence: CDR1 SGHTA, CDR2 FQGNSA.

J is TRBJ2-2 and V is TRBV29-1; TCRdb proposes TRBD2, but this gene call is untestable without DNA. The CDR3 is 13 amino acids. Germline V gene data show CDR1 as SQVTM and CDR2 as ANQGSEA. The CDR3 reads CSGTGLADGELFF.

This chain links TRBV7-9 with TRBJ2-2; TCRdb gives TRBD2 as the D gene, but with no DNA this cannot be confirmed. Germline CDR1 is SEHNR and CDR2 is FQNEAQ (reference sequence). There are 15 residues in the CDR3. CDR3 residues: CASSLPRADTGELFF.

The chain carries TRBV5-1 and TRBJ2-7; the D gene TCRdb calls, TRBD1, cannot be checked with no DNA. The germline CDR1 and CDR2 sequences are SGHRS and YFSETQ. This CDR3 has 15 amino acids. The CDR3 sequence is CASSLYGQGSYEQYF.

This chain uses TRBV7-2 with TRBJ2-3; TCRdb's assignment of TRBD2 cannot be checked, as there is no DNA. The CDR3 totals 14 residues. Germline V gene sequence: CDR1 SGHTA, CDR2 FQGNSA. The CDR3 sequence: CASSWELVSDTQYF.

The V gene is TRBV7-2, the J gene TRBJ2-1; TCRdb designates TRBD1, a call that cannot be tested without DNA. Germline lookup yields CDR1 SGHTA and CDR2 FQGNSA. The CDR3 has 15 amino acids. Here the CDR3 reads CASSLGTGLYNEQFF.

The V call is TRBV5-1, the J call TRBJ2-3. In germline, CDR1 is SGHRS, CDR2 YFSETQ. The CDR3 is 15 residues long. This CDR3 is CASSLITFSTDTQYF.

V usage is TRBV18 and J usage is TRBJ1-2; absent DNA, TCRdb's TRBD1 call cannot be checked. Germline CDR1 KGHSH, CDR2 LQKENI. This CDR3 is built from 14 residues. This CDR3 reads CASSRTGSDYGYTF.

The rearrangement uses TRBV4-3 and TRBJ2-5; TCRdb selects TRBD1, and the lack of DNA leaves this call unchecked. Germline V gives CDR1 LGHNA, CDR2 YSLEER. This CDR3 is 15 amino acids long. The CDR3 region is CASSQWTTRKETQYF.

This chain joins TRBV5-1 and TRBJ1-2. The germline gives CDR1 SGHRS, CDR2 YFSETQ. CDR3 size: 16 residues. This CDR3 reads CASSSAAGLGNYGYTF. Full variable domain (remainder filled in from reference TRBV5-1 and TRBJ1-2): KAGVTQTPRYLIKTRGQQVTLSCSPISGHRSVSWYQQTPGQGLQFLFEYFSETQRNKGNFPGRFSGRQFSNSRSEMNVSTLELGDSALYLCASSSAAGLGNYGYTFGSGTRLTVV.

The chain recombines TRBV2 with TRBJ2-3; lacking DNA, the TRBD1 call made by TCRdb goes unchecked. The CDR3 extends over 13 amino acids. CDR1 SNHLY and CDR2 FYNNEI come from the germline V gene. CDR3 amino acids: CASHRGQTDTQYF.

The V call is TRBV5-3, the J call TRBJ2-2; lacking DNA, the TRBD1 call made by TCRdb goes unchecked. TRBV5-3 is flagged as an ORF with uncertain function. The CDR3 has 13 residues. The CDR3 is CAPGIFNTGELFF.

This chain uses TRBV7-2 with TRBJ2-4; the D call of TRBD1 rests on TCRdb alone, since no DNA is present to check it. The CDR3 is made up of 16 amino acids. The germline gives CDR1 SGHTA, CDR2 FQGNSA. The CDR3 reads CASSLPLQGAKNIQYF.